This entry describes one T cell receptor (beta chain). A much larger clone differs by one base, so this may be a read error. The record originates from a study of T-cell reconstitution after alpha-beta-depleted transplantation in children. This sample's TCRbeta library carried unique molecular identifier barcodes. MiXCR, run by TCRdb on the PCR reads, gives a single entry per CDR3 protein. The sample lists some 200,000 distinct CDR3 sequences, roughly 15% occurring once. Germline CDR1 SGHRS, CDR2 YFSETQ. This CDR3 spans 15 amino acids. With 6 bases clipped from V and 1 base from J, the junction kept 10 bases outside the gene matches.

The V gene is TRBV5-1, the J gene TRBJ2-7, with 7 bases identical to TRBD2. The receptor was isolated from a human donor who donated a stem cell graft to a child with acute lymphoblastic leukemia. Sequenced material: PBMCs from the stem cell graft donor, taken from the stem cell graft. CDR3 DNA sequence: TGCGCCAGCAATATTCGGGCTAGCGGATCCTACGAGCAGTACTTC. Translated, it gives CASNIRASGSYEQYF.